Listed below are T cell receptor beta chains from one sample, sequenced in a study of T cell changes during pregnancy in multiple sclerosis. Sequenced by immunoSEQ multiplex PCR; TCRdb stores in-frame clones only, minus some. Of 98,000 or so clones in the sample, roughly 92% were seen once. This material consisted of peripheral blood, taken after pregnancy. The receptors shown here come from a female donor with multiple sclerosis, enrolled in a pregnancy study. CDR3s include the opening cysteine and the closing phenylalanine or tryptophan. Each record gives: CDR3 protein, CDR3 DNA, clone size, V gene, J gene, D gene. A D gene is named only where the DNA matches it firmly. Rows may omit the clone size; those that give it use once, few, many or a size class.

CDR3 protein: CASSQTLAGGLYEQYF
CDR3 DNA: TGCGCCAGCAGCCAGACGCTGGCGGGGGGGCTCTACGAGCAGTACTTC
clone size: -
V gene: TRBV4-1
J gene: TRBJ2-7
D gene: TRBD2

CDR3 protein: CASSLDSRGKLFF
CDR3 DNA: TGTGCCAGCAGCTTAGACTCCCGGGGAAAACTGTTTTTT
clone size: -
V gene: TRBV11-3
J gene: TRBJ1-4
D gene: -

CDR3 protein: CASRLPGLADVTYEQYF
CDR3 DNA: TGTGCCAGCAGGTTACCGGGACTAGCGGATGTTACCTACGAGCAGTACTTC
clone size: -
V gene: TRBV11-2
J gene: TRBJ2-7
D gene: TRBD2

CDR3 protein: CASSTYVQGAPAFF
CDR3 DNA: TGTGCCAGTAGTACCTATGTACAGGGGGCTCCAGCTTTCTTT
clone size: few
V gene: TRBV19
J gene: TRBJ1-1
D gene: TRBD1

CDR3 protein: CASSSGLAGALDNEQFF
CDR3 DNA: TGCGCCAGCAGCTCCGGACTAGCGGGAGCGCTGGACAATGAGCAGTTCTTC
clone size: -
V gene: TRBV5-1
J gene: TRBJ2-1
D gene: TRBD2

CDR3 protein: CAWSAGGSFQDF
CDR3 DNA: TGTGCCTGGAGTGCAGGGGGCAGTTTTCAGGACTTC
clone size: -
V gene: TRBV30
J gene: TRBJ2-7
D gene: TRBD1

CDR3 protein: CASSLDPPAGVRNEQFF
CDR3 DNA: TGTGCCAGCAGTTTAGACCCCCCAGCGGGAGTCAGGAATGAGCAGTTCTTC
clone size: -
V gene: TRBV27
J gene: TRBJ2-1
D gene: TRBD2

CDR3 protein: CASSLKGRGAEAFF
CDR3 DNA: TGTGCCAGCAGCTTGAAGGGGAGGGGCGCTGAAGCTTTCTTT
clone size: -
V gene: TRBV5-4
J gene: TRBJ1-1
D gene: -

CDR3 protein: CASSYEGRGSETQYF
CDR3 DNA: TGTGCCAGCAGCTACGAGGGGCGGGGCTCAGAGACCCAGTACTTC
clone size: -
V gene: TRBV7-9
J gene: TRBJ2-5
D gene: -

CDR3 protein: CASSPRTASLSYNEQFF
CDR3 DNA: TGTGCCAGCTCACCACGAACCGCGTCACTGTCCTACAATGAGCAGTTCTTC
clone size: -
V gene: TRBV18
J gene: TRBJ2-1
D gene: -

CDR3 protein: CASRGQGLGEKLFF
CDR3 DNA: TGTGCCTCGAGGGGACAGGGATTGGGGGAAAAACTGTTTTTT
clone size: -
V gene: TRBV30
J gene: TRBJ1-4
D gene: TRBD1

CDR3 protein: CASRLLGANTEAFF
CDR3 DNA: TGTGCCAGCAGGCTTCTAGGGGCGAACACTGAAGCTTTCTTT
clone size: -
V gene: TRBV27
J gene: TRBJ1-1
D gene: -

CDR3 protein: CAWRSDSPFPFF
CDR3 DNA: TGTGCCTGGAGATCGGACAGTCCTTTCCCTTTCTTT
clone size: few
V gene: TRBV30
J gene: TRBJ1-1
D gene: -

CDR3 protein: CASSLSRVTSHEQFF
CDR3 DNA: TGTGCCAGCAGCTTATCAAGGGTGACTAGCCATGAGCAGTTCTTC
clone size: -
V gene: TRBV7-7
J gene: TRBJ2-1
D gene: TRBD2

CDR3 protein: CASSQVDREKNIQYF
CDR3 DNA: TGCGCCAGCAGCCAAGTGGACAGGGAAAAAAACATTCAGTACTTC
clone size: -
V gene: TRBV4-3
J gene: TRBJ2-4
D gene: TRBD1

CDR3 protein: CASGRGPYNEQFF
CDR3 DNA: TGTGCCAGCGGCAGGGGCCCTTACAATGAGCAGTTCTTC
clone size: once
V gene: TRBV7-8
J gene: TRBJ2-1
D gene: -

CDR3 protein: CASSHYRQGAGNQPQHF
CDR3 DNA: TGTGCCAGCAGCCATTATCGACAGGGGGCCGGCAATCAGCCCCAGCATTTT
clone size: few
V gene: TRBV4-2
J gene: TRBJ1-5
D gene: TRBD1

CDR3 protein: CASSSEPGQNYEQYF
CDR3 DNA: TGTGCCAGCAGCTCCGAACCGGGACAGAACTACGAGCAGTACTTC
clone size: -
V gene: TRBV27
J gene: TRBJ2-7
D gene: TRBD1

CDR3 protein: CASSLQGSPGELFF
CDR3 DNA: TGTGCCAGCAGTTTACAGGGGTCCCCCGGGGAGCTGTTTTTT
clone size: -
V gene: TRBV27
J gene: TRBJ2-2
D gene: -

CDR3 protein: CASSAQEEKLFF
CDR3 DNA: TGTGCCAGCAGTGCGCAAGAGGAAAAACTGTTTTTT
clone size: once
V gene: TRBV7-9
J gene: TRBJ1-4
D gene: -

CDR3 protein: CAWSVLDRPLGTQYF
CDR3 DNA: TGTGCCTGGAGTGTACTTGACAGGCCCCTGGGGACCCAGTACTTC
clone size: -
V gene: TRBV30
J gene: TRBJ2-5
D gene: -

CDR3 protein: CASSKLAMETQYF
CDR3 DNA: TGTGCCAGCTCAAAACTAGCGATGGAGACCCAGTACTTC
clone size: -
V gene: TRBV18
J gene: TRBJ2-5
D gene: TRBD2

CDR3 protein: CASSPTGQKNYGYTF
CDR3 DNA: TGTGCCAGCAGTCCTACGGGACAGAAGAACTATGGCTACACCTTC
clone size: once
V gene: TRBV28
J gene: TRBJ1-2
D gene: TRBD1

CDR3 protein: CASSQSDRQGKGYTF
CDR3 DNA: TGTGCCAGCAGCCAATCCGACCGACAGGGAAAAGGCTACACCTTC
clone size: -
V gene: TRBV16
J gene: TRBJ1-2
D gene: TRBD1

CDR3 protein: CASSLPGVGTDTQYF
CDR3 DNA: TGTGCCAGCAGCTTGCCGGGGGTTGGGACAGATACGCAGTATTTT
clone size: -
V gene: TRBV5-4
J gene: TRBJ2-3
D gene: -

CDR3 protein: CASSYGDRGHSGYTF
CDR3 DNA: TGTGCCAGCAGTTATGGGGACAGGGGGCATAGTGGCTACACCTTC
clone size: -
V gene: TRBV6-5
J gene: TRBJ1-2
D gene: TRBD1

CDR3 protein: CATSRAGGQNSPLHF
CDR3 DNA: TGTGCCACCAGCAGAGCAGGGGGCCAAAATTCACCCCTCCACTTT
clone size: -
V gene: TRBV15
J gene: TRBJ1-6
D gene: TRBD1

CDR3 protein: CASSSTGGKLFF
CDR3 DNA: TGTGCCAGCAGTTCGACAGGGGGAAAACTGTTTTTT
clone size: few
V gene: TRBV27
J gene: TRBJ1-4
D gene: TRBD1

CDR3 protein: CASSSPPPGIMSTDTQYF
CDR3 DNA: TGCGCCAGCAGCTCCCCGCCTCCAGGGATAATGAGCACAGATACGCAGTATTTT
clone size: -
V gene: TRBV5-1
J gene: TRBJ2-3
D gene: -

CDR3 protein: CASSLGRQGVDEQFF
CDR3 DNA: TGTGCCAGCAGCTTAGGCCGACAGGGCGTTGATGAGCAGTTCTTC
clone size: -
V gene: TRBV11-2
J gene: TRBJ2-1
D gene: TRBD1

CDR3 protein: CASSIGRAGGQPQHF
CDR3 DNA: TGTGCCAGTAGTATAGGCAGGGCCGGGGGTCAGCCCCAGCATTTT
clone size: -
V gene: TRBV19
J gene: TRBJ1-5
D gene: -

CDR3 protein: CASSEGQGRNYGYTF
CDR3 DNA: TGTGCCAGTAGTGAGGGACAGGGAAGAAACTATGGCTACACCTTC
clone size: -
V gene: TRBV19
J gene: TRBJ1-2
D gene: TRBD1

CDR3 protein: CASSMTDYSNQPQHF
CDR3 DNA: TGTGCCAGTAGTATGACAGATTATAGCAATCAGCCCCAGCATTTT
clone size: -
V gene: TRBV19
J gene: TRBJ1-5
D gene: -

CDR3 protein: CASSLGAVKYRETQYF
CDR3 DNA: TGCGCCAGCAGCTTGGGAGCGGTGAAATATCGAGAGACCCAGTACTTC
clone size: -
V gene: TRBV5-1
J gene: TRBJ2-5
D gene: -

CDR3 protein: CAIKNVLGQYF
CDR3 DNA: TGTGCCATCAAAAATGTCCTCGGGCAGTACTTC
clone size: few
V gene: TRBV10-3
J gene: TRBJ2-7
D gene: -

CDR3 protein: CASSVDVNSYEQYF
CDR3 DNA: TGTGCCAGCAGCGTAGATGTCAATTCCTACGAGCAGTACTTC
clone size: -
V gene: TRBV9
J gene: TRBJ2-7
D gene: -

CDR3 protein: CAWSEGGEQYF
CDR3 DNA: TGTGCCTGGAGTGAGGGAGGCGAGCAGTACTTC
clone size: once
V gene: TRBV30
J gene: TRBJ2-7
D gene: -

CDR3 protein: CASSFAGVGTGELFF
CDR3 DNA: TGCGCCAGCAGCTTTGCGGGAGTCGGTACCGGGGAGCTGTTTTTT
clone size: once
V gene: TRBV5-1
J gene: TRBJ2-2
D gene: TRBD2

CDR3 protein: CASSYRGASGKYNEQFF
CDR3 DNA: TGTGCCAGCTCGTACCGGGGGGCTAGCGGGAAGTACAATGAGCAGTTCTTC
clone size: -
V gene: TRBV11-1
J gene: TRBJ2-1
D gene: TRBD2

CDR3 protein: CASSPRVGVTGELFF
CDR3 DNA: TGTGCCAGCAGCCCGCGGGTCGGGGTCACCGGGGAGCTGTTTTTT
clone size: -
V gene: TRBV14
J gene: TRBJ2-2
D gene: -

CDR3 protein: CASPGGGLNTEAFF
CDR3 DNA: TGTGCCAGCCCCGGGGGGGGCCTGAACACTGAAGCTTTCTTT
clone size: -
V gene: TRBV5-4
J gene: TRBJ1-1
D gene: -

CDR3 protein: CASRESGTSGPQYF
CDR3 DNA: TGCGCCAGCAGAGAATCCGGGACTAGTGGTCCCCAGTACTTC
clone size: -
V gene: TRBV10-1
J gene: TRBJ2-5
D gene: TRBD2

CDR3 protein: CASSEMLADSDTQYF
CDR3 DNA: TGTGCCAGCAGTGAAATGCTAGCGGATTCAGATACGCAGTATTTT
clone size: once
V gene: TRBV2
J gene: TRBJ2-3
D gene: TRBD2

CDR3 protein: CASSLGTNMNTEAFF
CDR3 DNA: TGTGCCAGCAGCTTGGGGACAAACATGAACACTGAAGCTTTCTTT
clone size: -
V gene: TRBV7-6
J gene: TRBJ1-1
D gene: -

CDR3 protein: CASSLLGTPYYGYTF
CDR3 DNA: TGTGCCAGCAGCTTATTGGGGACACCTTACTATGGCTACACCTTC
clone size: -
V gene: TRBV7-3
J gene: TRBJ1-2
D gene: -